The entry that follows covers one T cell receptor (beta chain) sequence. The sample belongs to a study of blood T cell repertoires in COVID-19. Study-level information: T cells, B-cell-depleted T cells, or PBMCs provided the cDNA or gDNA that served as material.

CDR3 length equals 16 residues. Germline V CDR1 and CDR2: KGHSH, LQKENI. Germline trimming cut 3 bases from V and 7 bases from J; bases unmatched to any gene: 10. The table came from immunoSEQ multiplex PCR; TCRdb's copy has only in-frame clones and leaves some out. The sample contains 43,000 or so clones, approximately 86% of which appear only once. Sequenced material: peripheral blood. The rearrangement joins TRBV18 to TRBJ1-4, with 8 bases matching TRBD1. The sequence derives from a man aged 55 to 70 with active or convalescent COVID-19. In nucleotides, the CDR3 is TGTGCCAGCTCACCTCAGACCCAGGGGGCCGGTGAAAAACTGTTTTTT. Residues: CASSPQTQGAGEKLFF.